Below, 10 T cell receptor beta chains from the same sample are listed, as sequenced in a study of T-cell memory formation after mild COVID-19. TCRdb reanalysed the 5' RACE reads using MiXCR and keeps one entry per CDR3 protein. The sample shows 450,000 or so distinct CDR3 sequences, around 20% of them seen only once. The source material was PBMCs or a T cell subset sorted from them (not recorded which). These receptors were obtained from an adult woman who had mild COVID-19 (a few samples of this study predate the infection). Cell type and time point are not known.

This clonotype has a handful of counts. The chain employs TRBV5-6 and TRBJ1-1; D uncertain. The CDR3 is 17 residues long. The germline V gene has CDR1 SGHDT and CDR2 YYEEEE. The germline V and J ends were trimmed by 4 bases and 2 bases, with 21 bases remaining between them. CDR3 in DNA: TGTGCCAGCAGCGGCGGGCCAGTTCTAGGAGGAAACACTGAAGCTTTCTTT. It encodes CASSGGPVLGGNTEAFF. Full variable domain (missing parts from reference TRBV5-6 and TRBJ1-1): DAGVTQSPTHLIKTRGQQVTLRCSPKSGHDTVSWYQQALGQGPQFIFQYYEEEERQRGNFPDRFSGHQFPNYSSELNVNALLLGDSALYLCASSGGPVLGGNTEAFFGQGTRLTVV.

This clonotype was counted between two and nine times. The rearrangement joins TRBV2 to TRBJ1-1; D is ambiguous. The germline gives CDR1 SNHLY, CDR2 FYNNEI. V was trimmed by 3 bases and J by 5 bases, leaving 16 bases between them. This CDR3 comprises 15 residues. Here the CDR3 reads CASSDFDMRKTEAFF. The CDR3 nucleotides are TGTGCCAGCAGTGATTTCGATATGAGGAAGACTGAAGCTTTCTTT.

In this sample, this clonotype turned up a few times. CDR3 in DNA: TGTGCCAGCAGGGGAATTACACAGGGAGACACTGAAGCTTTCTTT. Translation: CASRGITQGDTEAFF. The gene calls are TRBV12-3 or TRBV12-4 and TRBJ1-1, with D perhaps TRBD1 (6 bases). V gave up 6 bases and J gave up 3 bases, with 17 bases separating them. This CDR3 is built from 15 residues.

The chain links TRBV6-2 or TRBV6-3 to TRBJ2-3, with TRBD2 matching over 12 bases. V dropped 5 bases and J dropped 4; count of bases not matched to a gene: 4. Germline loops: CDR1 MNHEY, CDR2 SVGEGT. The CDR3 extends over 15 amino acids. The CDR3: CASSALAGGPDTQYF. The CDR3 coding sequence is TGTGCCAGCAGTGCACTAGCGGGAGGCCCAGATACGCAGTATTTT.

The chain carries TRBV7-9 and TRBJ2-5, with a tentative D call TRBD2 (6 bases). Germline CDR1 SEHNR, CDR2 FQNEAQ (reference sequence). V lost 5 bases and J 4 bases, leaving 14 bases between the germline ends. This CDR3 spans 14 amino acids. In nucleotides, the CDR3 is TGTGCCAGCAGCCACCTGACTAGAAGAGAGACCCAGTACTTC. Its translation: CASSHLTRRETQYF.

This clonotype was observed a few times. The chain links TRBV2 to TRBJ2-3, with a possible D match to TRBD2 (6 bases). The CDR3 consists of 15 residues. Germline lookup yields CDR1 SNHLY and CDR2 FYNNEI. Trimming cost V 2 bases and J 1 base, with 10 bases left between them. Here the CDR3 DNA reads TGTGCCAGCAGTGAAAGGCGGGGAGGCACAGATACGCAGTATTTT. Translated: CASSERRGGTDTQYF.

A few counts support this clonotype. The chain links TRBV6-5 to TRBJ2-2; no clear D gene. CDR3 length equals 15 residues. CDR1 is MNHEY, CDR2 SVGAGI, per germline. Trimming removed 2 bases at V and 1 base at J, with 8 bases between. CDR3 DNA sequence: TGTGCCAGCAGTTACAGCAGGTGGAACACCGGGGAGCTGTTTTTT. Translating gives CASSYSRWNTGELFF.

The chain couples TRBV6-1 to TRBJ2-3, with D perhaps given as TRBD1 or TRBD2 (5 bases each). The CDR3 has 15 amino acids. V lost 0 bases to trimming and J lost 4 bases, with 11 bases between them. The V gene's germline CDR1 is MNHNS and CDR2 SASEGT. The CDR3 DNA sequence: TGTGCCAGCAGTGAAGCCCCGGGACGGGCAGATACGCAGTATTTT. It is translated as CASSEAPGRADTQYF.

This clonotype was picked up a small number of times. The rearrangement uses TRBV19 and TRBJ2-5, with a possible D match to TRBD2 (6 bases). The CDR3 runs 13 residues. Looked up from germline, CDR1 is LNHDA and CDR2 is SQIVND (reference sequence). The ends were cut back, 3 bases at V and 9 bases at J, with 14 bases in the middle. CDR3 sequence (DNA): TGTGCCAGTAGTATCCCACCCGGGGGTGCCCAGTACTTC. Encoded protein: CASSIPPGGAQYF. Variable domain in full (rest from reference TRBV19 and TRBJ2-5): DGGITQSPKYLFRKEGQNVTLSCEQNLNHDAMYWYRQDPGQGLRLIYYSQIVNDFQKGDIAEGYSVSREKKESFPLTVTSAQKNPTAFYLCASSIPPGGAQYFGPGTRLLVL.

This clonotype was counted between two and nine times. The rearrangement links TRBV12-3 or TRBV12-4 to TRBJ1-2; 8 bases line up with TRBD1. The CDR3 is 15 residues long. V was clipped by 6 bases and J by 3 bases; unmatched bases: 9. The CDR3 coding sequence is TGTGCCAGCAGGCCGAGGACAGGGAGTTACTATGGCTACACCTTC. Its protein is CASRPRTGSYYGYTF.